Sequencing of this T cell receptor (beta chain) was carried out in a study of T-cell memory formation after mild COVID-19. TCRdb re-derived calls from the 5' RACE reads in MiXCR, one entry per CDR3 protein. Seen here are around 450,000 distinct CDR3 sequences, over 15% observed once, and the top ten hold roughly 8%. To note about this clonotype: Its antigen remains unknown.

The germline gives CDR1 LGHNA, CDR2 YNFKEQ. The CDR3 loop spans 15 amino acids. V dropped 0 bases and J dropped 8 bases, with 14 bases sitting between them. Study conclusions and caveats: Confirmation was lacking for SARS-CoV-2 specificity of second-wave clones that peaked on day 37.

The TCR originated in an adult woman who had mild COVID-19 (a few samples of this study predate the infection). Cell type and time point are not known. The rearrangement uses TRBV4-2 and TRBJ2-1; D not resolved. The material sequenced was PBMCs or a T cell subset sorted from them (not recorded which). The CDR3 reads CASSQDFGRPDEQFF. The CDR3 region has the DNA TGTGCCAGCAGCCAAGATTTTGGGCGCCCGGATGAGCAGTTCTTC.